The next 11 T cell receptor beta chains were all read from a single sample in a study of neurological immune-mediated disorders. In TCRdb, the 5' RACE reads were re-called with MiXCR into one record per CDR3 protein. The sample carries approximately 30,000 distinct CDR3 sequences, under 25% recorded once. The sample consisted of PBMCs. The receptors here all came from a woman in her sixties in good health.

This clonotype came up many times. The gene calls are TRBV28 and TRBJ2-2; unclear D gene. The CDR3 has 16 amino acids. V was cut by 1 base and J by 1 base, with 10 bases left in between. CDR1 is MDHEN, CDR2 SYDVKM, per germline. The CDR3 sequence is CASSLSAQMNTGELFF. CDR3 DNA sequence: TGTGCCAGCAGTTTATCGGCGCAGATGAACACCGGGGAGCTGTTTTTT.

This clonotype has at least ten counts. The rearrangement uses TRBV6-2 or TRBV6-3 and TRBJ2-7; TRBD2 agrees at 8 bases. Germline CDR1 reads MNHEY; CDR2 reads SVGEGT. The length of the CDR3 is 15 residues. V lost 7 bases and J lost 1; bases outside the gene matches: 9. Here the CDR3 reads CASNPSGWESYEQYF. The CDR3 DNA is TGTGCCAGCAACCCTAGCGGGTGGGAGTCCTACGAGCAGTACTTC.

The chain recombines TRBV9 with TRBJ1-5; 7 nucleotides agree with TRBD1. This CDR3 comprises 15 residues. Germline V gives CDR1 SGDLS, CDR2 YYNGEE. V was pared by 0 bases and J by 5 bases, with 5 bases of the junction left unmatched. The CDR3 DNA sequence: TGTGCCAGCAGCGTAGCGGGAGACAGGGATCAGCCCCAGCATTTT. Protein sequence: CASSVAGDRDQPQHF.

This clonotype was picked up many times. The chain has TRBV11-3 and TRBJ2-4, with 8 bases identical to TRBD2. After removal of 5 bases from V and 5 bases from J, the junction contained 5 bases not matched to a gene. The CDR3 runs to 14 residues. Per germline, CDR1 SGHNT and CDR2 YENEEA. The CDR3 spells CASSPGGGQNIQYF. The CDR3 region has the DNA TGTGCCAGCAGCCCAGGCGGGGGGCAAAACATTCAGTACTTC.

This clonotype was seen at least ten times. This chain connects TRBV10-2 to TRBJ1-4, with D uncertain. Germline V CDR1 and CDR2: WSHSY, SAAADI. The CDR3 runs to 14 residues. The ends were cut back, 6 bases at V and 5 bases at J, with 13 bases in the middle. As DNA, the CDR3 is TGCGCCAGCAGATCGGTCAGCCCGAATGAAAAACTGTTTTTT. Residues: CASRSVSPNEKLFF.

This clonotype was seen a handful of times. This rearrangement joins TRBV20-1 to TRBJ2-1; TRBD2 matches 11 bases. This CDR3 is built from 15 residues. V lost 6 bases and J lost 4; bases outside the gene matches: 8. Germline values: CDR1 DFQATT, CDR2 SNEGSKA (reference sequence). CDR3 in DNA: TGCAGTGCGGAAACCGGGACTAGCGGTTACAATGAGCAGTTCTTC. Translated, it gives CSAETGTSGYNEQFF.

The sample holds many counts of this clonotype. V gene TRBV5-1 combines with J gene TRBJ2-1; 11 nucleotides align to TRBD2. V shed 4 bases and J 3 bases; nucleotides not matched to a gene: 6. The germline CDR1 and CDR2 sequences are SGHRS and YFSETQ. The CDR3 sequence is 16 residues long. The CDR3 DNA reads as TGCGCCAGCAGCGTACTACTAGCGGGGGACTACAATGAGCAGTTCTTC. Its protein product is CASSVLLAGDYNEQFF.

This clonotype was detected ten times or more. The V gene is TRBV7-3, the J gene TRBJ2-7, with 8 bases fitting TRBD2. The J segment lost 7 bases and the V segment lost 4 bases, leaving 6 bases of the junction unmatched. The CDR3 extends over 13 amino acids. CDR1 is SGHTA, CDR2 FQGTGA, per germline. This CDR3 reads CASSSSGGREQYF. In DNA, the CDR3 is TGTGCCAGCAGCTCAAGCGGGGGAAGGGAGCAGTACTTC.

At least ten counts were recorded for this clonotype. V gene TRBV5-1 combines with J gene TRBJ1-5; D is unresolved. CDR1 is SGHRS and CDR2 is YFSETQ in the germline V gene. The CDR3 totals 14 residues. The V gene lost 0 bases and the J gene lost 1 base, with 5 bases spanning the gap. This CDR3 reads CASSLDGSNQPQHF. CDR3 DNA: TGCGCCAGCAGCTTGGATGGGAGCAATCAGCCCCAGCATTTT.

This sequence joins TRBV7-9 and TRBJ2-1, with TRBD2 matching 9 bases. CDR1 and CDR2 from the germline V gene are SEHNR and FQNEAQ (reference sequence). The ends lost 0 bases at V and 7 bases at J; junction bases unmatched: 13. This CDR3 has 18 residues. This CDR3 is CASSLAMGGRVVRNEQFF. The CDR3 coding sequence is TGTGCCAGCAGCTTAGCGATGGGCGGGAGGGTTGTAAGGAATGAGCAGTTCTTC.

This clonotype was seen many times. The V call is TRBV20-1, the J call TRBJ2-3; a weak D match, TRBD1 (6 bases). Germline CDR1 and CDR2: DFQATT and SNEGSKA (reference sequence). The CDR3 is 15 residues long. V shed 5 bases and J shed 6 bases, with 21 bases lying between them. In DNA form, the CDR3 reads TGCAGTGCTGCCGGGGCCCGGGCAGGGGCGGATACGCAGTATTTT. Translating gives CSAAGARAGADTQYF.